Listed below are T cell receptor beta chains from one sample, sequenced in a study of blood T cell repertoires in COVID-19. The assay was immunoSEQ multiplex PCR, and TCRdb's table has in-frame clones only and misses some. The sample carries 200,000 to 300,000 clones, roughly 87% recorded once. What was sequenced was peripheral blood. These receptors originate from a man aged 18 to 30 with active or convalescent COVID-19. Each CDR3 is given with its conserved first and last residue. The D gene is left open where the match is weak. Expanded clones are given a class, and other clones once, few, many or no size at all.

CDR3aa: CASRQGGEKLFF; CDR3nt: TGTGCCAGCAGACAGGGGGGTGAAAAACTGTTTTTT; j_gene: TRBJ1-4; d_gene: TRBD1; v_gene: TRBV25-1; abundance: .
CDR3aa: CASSQQGSDTQYF; CDR3nt: TGCGCCAGCAGCCAGCAGGGGTCAGATACGCAGTATTTT; j_gene: TRBJ2-3; d_gene: .; v_gene: TRBV4-3; abundance: .
CDR3aa: CASSLGRVGGNEQFF; CDR3nt: TGTGCCAGCAGCTTAGGCCGTGTGGGCGGGAATGAGCAGTTCTTC; j_gene: TRBJ2-1; d_gene: .; v_gene: TRBV11-2; abundance: .
CDR3aa: CASSLRPRLAGGSTDTQYF; CDR3nt: TGTGCCAGCAGCTTACGACCCCGACTAGCGGGAGGGAGCACAGATACGCAGTATTTT; j_gene: TRBJ2-3; d_gene: TRBD2; v_gene: TRBV7-9; abundance: .
CDR3aa: CASSLVGGDDQPQHF; CDR3nt: TGTGCCAGCAGCTTAGTTGGGGGCGACGATCAGCCCCAGCATTTT; j_gene: TRBJ1-5; d_gene: .; v_gene: TRBV7-9; abundance: .
CDR3aa: CASSLGQTNTGELFF; CDR3nt: TGTGCCAGCAGCTTGGGACAGACCAACACCGGGGAGCTGTTTTTT; j_gene: TRBJ2-2; d_gene: TRBD1; v_gene: TRBV7-6; abundance: .
CDR3aa: CASSLGQGSYGYTF; CDR3nt: TGTGCCAGCAGCTTAGGGCAGGGATCCTATGGCTACACCTTC; j_gene: TRBJ1-2; d_gene: .; v_gene: TRBV11-1; abundance: .
CDR3aa: CASRRTGGAGELFF; CDR3nt: TGTGCCAGCAGACGCACAGGGGGCGCCGGGGAGCTGTTTTTT; j_gene: TRBJ2-2; d_gene: TRBD1; v_gene: TRBV5-8; abundance: .
CDR3aa: CAIRAGTGRYEQYF; CDR3nt: TGTGCCATCCGAGCGGGGACAGGGAGGTACGAGCAGTACTTC; j_gene: TRBJ2-7; d_gene: TRBD1; v_gene: TRBV28; abundance: .
CDR3aa: CASSPLGTGVGETQYF; CDR3nt: TGTGCCAGCTCACCACTCGGGACAGGGGTCGGAGAGACCCAGTACTTC; j_gene: TRBJ2-5; d_gene: TRBD1; v_gene: TRBV18; abundance: once
CDR3aa: CASSLTGLKGGGYNSPLHF; CDR3nt: TGCGCCAGCAGCCTAACAGGGCTTAAGGGGGGGGGATATAATTCACCCCTCCACTTT; j_gene: TRBJ1-6; d_gene: .; v_gene: TRBV4-3; abundance: once
CDR3aa: CASSEYRGTGLPLHF; CDR3nt: TGTGCCAGCAGCGAATACAGGGGGACCGGTTTACCCCTCCACTTT; j_gene: TRBJ1-6; d_gene: TRBD1; v_gene: TRBV28; abundance: .
CDR3aa: CASRHGTLGETQYF; CDR3nt: TGTGCCAGCAGACACGGGACTCTGGGAGAGACCCAGTACTTC; j_gene: TRBJ2-5; d_gene: .; v_gene: TRBV7-8; abundance: .
CDR3aa: CASSYPTTGGDEKLFF; CDR3nt: TGTGCCAGCAGTTACCCTACGACAGGCGGAGATGAAAAACTGTTTTTT; j_gene: TRBJ1-4; d_gene: .; v_gene: TRBV6-6; abundance: .
CDR3aa: CASITPGVGYTF; CDR3nt: TGTGCCAGCATCACCCCAGGGGTAGGCTACACCTTC; j_gene: TRBJ1-2; d_gene: .; v_gene: TRBV28; abundance: .
CDR3aa: CASSSGLAGVYEQYF; CDR3nt: TGTGCCAGTAGTTCGGGACTAGCGGGAGTATACGAGCAGTACTTC; j_gene: TRBJ2-7; d_gene: TRBD2; v_gene: TRBV19; abundance: .
CDR3aa: CASSFGSNEQFF; CDR3nt: TGTGCCAGCAGTTTCGGGAGTAATGAGCAGTTCTTC; j_gene: TRBJ2-1; d_gene: .; v_gene: TRBV12-3/TRBV12-4; abundance: .
CDR3aa: CASRTIRLAGYNEQFF; CDR3nt: TGTGCCAGCAGGACCATCCGACTAGCGGGATACAATGAGCAGTTCTTC; j_gene: TRBJ2-1; d_gene: TRBD2; v_gene: TRBV11-2; abundance: .
CDR3aa: CASSQERGAYEQYF; CDR3nt: TGCGCCAGCAGCCAAGAACGGGGGGCCTACGAGCAGTACTTC; j_gene: TRBJ2-7; d_gene: TRBD2; v_gene: TRBV4-3; abundance: .
CDR3aa: CASSPTGGVSEQYF; CDR3nt: TGTGCCAGCAGCCCTACCGGGGGAGTCTCCGAGCAGTACTTC; j_gene: TRBJ2-7; d_gene: .; v_gene: TRBV13; abundance: .
CDR3aa: CASSPNAQLEDNEQFF; CDR3nt: TGTGCCAGCTCACCTAACGCCCAACTGGAGGACAATGAGCAGTTCTTC; j_gene: TRBJ2-1; d_gene: .; v_gene: TRBV18; abundance: .
CDR3aa: CASSHPGGVKGDEQFF; CDR3nt: TGTGCCAGCAGTCACCCCGGGGGGGTGAAGGGCGATGAGCAGTTCTTC; j_gene: TRBJ2-1; d_gene: TRBD2; v_gene: TRBV14; abundance: .
CDR3aa: CSVVFLRGLGYEQYF; CDR3nt: TGCAGCGTTGTTTTTCTGAGGGGGCTCGGCTACGAGCAGTACTTC; j_gene: TRBJ2-7; d_gene: TRBD1; v_gene: TRBV29-1; abundance: .
CDR3aa: CASSQPGLAGGDTQYF; CDR3nt: TGTGCCAGCAGCCAACCGGGACTAGCGGGAGGGGATACGCAGTATTTT; j_gene: TRBJ2-3; d_gene: TRBD2; v_gene: TRBV4-2; abundance: .
CDR3aa: CASRITSTGGYEQYF; CDR3nt: TGTGCCAGCAGGATAACTTCGACAGGGGGCTACGAGCAGTACTTC; j_gene: TRBJ2-7; d_gene: TRBD1; v_gene: TRBV6-5; abundance: .
CDR3aa: CASSSRQGENTEAFF; CDR3nt: TGTGCCAGCAGCTCCCGACAGGGCGAGAACACTGAAGCTTTCTTT; j_gene: TRBJ1-1; d_gene: TRBD1; v_gene: TRBV7-2; abundance: .
CDR3aa: CASSQVGDREQFF; CDR3nt: TGCGCCAGCAGCCAAGTGGGGGACAGGGAGCAGTTCTTC; j_gene: TRBJ2-1; d_gene: TRBD1; v_gene: TRBV4-1; abundance: .
CDR3aa: CATSRGPGLASYEQYF; CDR3nt: TGTGCCACCAGCAGAGGCCCGGGACTAGCGAGCTACGAGCAGTACTTC; j_gene: TRBJ2-7; d_gene: TRBD2; v_gene: TRBV15; abundance: .
CDR3aa: CASSGRLGSSYNEQFF; CDR3nt: TGCGCCAGCAGTGGCAGACTCGGTAGCTCCTACAATGAGCAGTTCTTC; j_gene: TRBJ2-1; d_gene: .; v_gene: TRBV10-1; abundance: .
CDR3aa: CASSPRLSGGSYNEQFF; CDR3nt: TGTGCCAGCTCACCACGGCTCAGCGGAGGATCCTACAATGAGCAGTTCTTC; j_gene: TRBJ2-1; d_gene: .; v_gene: TRBV18; abundance: .
CDR3aa: CASSAQESSYNEQFF; CDR3nt: TGTGCCAGCAGTGCTCAGGAAAGCTCCTACAATGAGCAGTTCTTC; j_gene: TRBJ2-1; d_gene: .; v_gene: TRBV9; abundance: .
CDR3aa: CASRQGISPLHF; CDR3nt: TGTGCCAGCAGGCAGGGGATTTCACCCCTCCACTTT; j_gene: TRBJ1-6; d_gene: .; v_gene: TRBV27; abundance: few
CDR3aa: CASSLAQGNSPLHF; CDR3nt: TGTGCCAGCAGCTTGGCTCAGGGTAATTCACCCCTCCACTTT; j_gene: TRBJ1-6; d_gene: .; v_gene: TRBV5-6; abundance: .
CDR3aa: CASSSRGMNTEAFF; CDR3nt: TGTGCCAGCAGCTCCCGGGGTATGAACACTGAAGCTTTCTTT; j_gene: TRBJ1-1; d_gene: .; v_gene: TRBV7-2; abundance: .
CDR3aa: CASSYSGENTEAFF; CDR3nt: TGTGCCAGCAGTTACTCAGGAGAGAACACTGAAGCTTTCTTT; j_gene: TRBJ1-1; d_gene: .; v_gene: TRBV6-5; abundance: .
CDR3aa: CASSGDSGFSDTQYF; CDR3nt: TGTGCCAGCAGCGGGGATAGCGGGTTCTCAGATACGCAGTATTTT; j_gene: TRBJ2-3; d_gene: TRBD2; v_gene: TRBV7-2; abundance: once
CDR3aa: CASRTGTDWDYGYTF; CDR3nt: TGTGCCAGCAGGACAGGGACCGACTGGGACTATGGCTACACCTTC; j_gene: TRBJ1-2; d_gene: TRBD1; v_gene: TRBV2; abundance: .
CDR3aa: CASSLTQGPRETQYF; CDR3nt: TGTGCCAGCAGCTTAACCCAGGGGCCCCGGGAGACCCAGTACTTC; j_gene: TRBJ2-5; d_gene: .; v_gene: TRBV7-8; abundance: .
CDR3aa: CASSQGTQGREQYF; CDR3nt: TGCGCCAGCAGCCAAGGTACGCAGGGCAGGGAGCAGTACTTC; j_gene: TRBJ2-7; d_gene: .; v_gene: TRBV4-1; abundance: few
CDR3aa: CAISAGREQYF; CDR3nt: TGTGCCATCAGTGCGGGGAGGGAGCAGTACTTC; j_gene: TRBJ2-7; d_gene: .; v_gene: TRBV10-3; abundance: .
CDR3aa: CASSQGGPQDGYTF; CDR3nt: TGTGCCAGCAGCCAAGGGGGGCCACAAGATGGCTACACCTTC; j_gene: TRBJ1-2; d_gene: .; v_gene: TRBV3-1/TRBV3-2; abundance: .
CDR3aa: CASSPGTRSEAFF; CDR3nt: TGTGCCAGCAGCCCGGGAACGCGAAGTGAAGCTTTCTTT; j_gene: TRBJ1-1; d_gene: .; v_gene: TRBV11-2; abundance: few
CDR3aa: CASSYSQGGTAEQYF; CDR3nt: TGTGCCAGCAGTTACTCGCAGGGCGGGACTGCCGAGCAGTACTTC; j_gene: TRBJ2-7; d_gene: .; v_gene: TRBV6-5; abundance: .
CDR3aa: CASSQDLSPTGPSGTQYF; CDR3nt: TGCGCCAGCAGCCAAGATCTATCCCCGACAGGGCCCTCGGGGACCCAGTACTTC; j_gene: TRBJ2-5; d_gene: TRBD1; v_gene: TRBV4-3; abundance: .
CDR3aa: CASSWGTGWGNEQYF; CDR3nt: TGTGCCAGCAGCTGGGGGACAGGGTGGGGCAACGAGCAGTACTTC; j_gene: TRBJ2-7; d_gene: TRBD1; v_gene: TRBV5-5; abundance: .
CDR3aa: CASSFGGAVFNEQFF; CDR3nt: TGTGCCAGCAGCTTTGGGGGCGCAGTCTTCAATGAGCAGTTCTTC; j_gene: TRBJ2-1; d_gene: .; v_gene: TRBV5-4; abundance: .
CDR3aa: CASSYGLMNTEAFF; CDR3nt: TGTGCCAGCAGCTATGGGCTTATGAACACTGAAGCTTTCTTT; j_gene: TRBJ1-1; d_gene: .; v_gene: TRBV7-9; abundance: few
CDR3aa: CASSPGGGYTF; CDR3nt: TGTGCCAGCAGTCCAGGGGGTGGCTACACCTTC; j_gene: TRBJ1-2; d_gene: TRBD1; v_gene: TRBV2; abundance: .
CDR3aa: CASSDGTSVTGELFF; CDR3nt: TGTGCCAGCAGCGACGGGACTAGTGTGACCGGGGAGCTGTTTTTT; j_gene: TRBJ2-2; d_gene: TRBD2; v_gene: TRBV9; abundance: .
CDR3aa: CASGSGAGTNYGYTF; CDR3nt: TGTGCCAGCGGGAGTGGGGCAGGTACTAACTATGGCTACACCTTC; j_gene: TRBJ1-2; d_gene: .; v_gene: TRBV19; abundance: .
CDR3aa: CASRELPQGTGELFF; CDR3nt: TGCGCCAGCAGGGAATTACCACAGGGGACCGGGGAGCTGTTTTTT; j_gene: TRBJ2-2; d_gene: TRBD1; v_gene: TRBV4-3; abundance: .
CDR3aa: CASSLRGDYGYTF; CDR3nt: TGTGCCAGCAGCCTCAGGGGGGACTATGGCTACACCTTC; j_gene: TRBJ1-2; d_gene: TRBD1; v_gene: TRBV7-2; abundance: .
CDR3aa: CATSGTSGNQETQYF; CDR3nt: TGTGCCACCAGCGGGACTAGCGGTAACCAAGAGACCCAGTACTTC; j_gene: TRBJ2-5; d_gene: TRBD2; v_gene: TRBV24-1; abundance: .
CDR3aa: CASSQDPGTGFDEQYF; CDR3nt: TGCGCCAGCAGCCAAGATCCTGGGACAGGGTTCGACGAGCAGTACTTC; j_gene: TRBJ2-7; d_gene: TRBD1; v_gene: TRBV4-3; abundance: .
CDR3aa: CASSVDVGGETQYF; CDR3nt: TGTGCCAGCAGCGTAGATGTGGGAGGAGAGACCCAGTACTTC; j_gene: TRBJ2-5; d_gene: .; v_gene: TRBV9; abundance: .
CDR3aa: CASSLESVGNQPQHF; CDR3nt: TGTGCCAGCAGTTTAGAGAGTGTTGGCAATCAGCCCCAGCATTTT; j_gene: TRBJ1-5; d_gene: .; v_gene: TRBV6-2/TRBV6-3; abundance: .
CDR3aa: CASSIGGEKLFF; CDR3nt: TGTGCCAGTAGTATAGGAGGGGAAAAACTGTTTTTT; j_gene: TRBJ1-4; d_gene: .; v_gene: TRBV19; abundance: .
CDR3aa: CASSLSGGEAFF; CDR3nt: TGTGCCAGCAGCTTATCGGGAGGTGAAGCTTTCTTT; j_gene: TRBJ1-1; d_gene: .; v_gene: TRBV7-9; abundance: .
CDR3aa: CASSPWTSGSHLYEQYF; CDR3nt: TGTGCCAGCAGTCCATGGACTAGCGGGAGTCACCTCTACGAGCAGTACTTC; j_gene: TRBJ2-7; d_gene: TRBD2; v_gene: TRBV28; abundance: .